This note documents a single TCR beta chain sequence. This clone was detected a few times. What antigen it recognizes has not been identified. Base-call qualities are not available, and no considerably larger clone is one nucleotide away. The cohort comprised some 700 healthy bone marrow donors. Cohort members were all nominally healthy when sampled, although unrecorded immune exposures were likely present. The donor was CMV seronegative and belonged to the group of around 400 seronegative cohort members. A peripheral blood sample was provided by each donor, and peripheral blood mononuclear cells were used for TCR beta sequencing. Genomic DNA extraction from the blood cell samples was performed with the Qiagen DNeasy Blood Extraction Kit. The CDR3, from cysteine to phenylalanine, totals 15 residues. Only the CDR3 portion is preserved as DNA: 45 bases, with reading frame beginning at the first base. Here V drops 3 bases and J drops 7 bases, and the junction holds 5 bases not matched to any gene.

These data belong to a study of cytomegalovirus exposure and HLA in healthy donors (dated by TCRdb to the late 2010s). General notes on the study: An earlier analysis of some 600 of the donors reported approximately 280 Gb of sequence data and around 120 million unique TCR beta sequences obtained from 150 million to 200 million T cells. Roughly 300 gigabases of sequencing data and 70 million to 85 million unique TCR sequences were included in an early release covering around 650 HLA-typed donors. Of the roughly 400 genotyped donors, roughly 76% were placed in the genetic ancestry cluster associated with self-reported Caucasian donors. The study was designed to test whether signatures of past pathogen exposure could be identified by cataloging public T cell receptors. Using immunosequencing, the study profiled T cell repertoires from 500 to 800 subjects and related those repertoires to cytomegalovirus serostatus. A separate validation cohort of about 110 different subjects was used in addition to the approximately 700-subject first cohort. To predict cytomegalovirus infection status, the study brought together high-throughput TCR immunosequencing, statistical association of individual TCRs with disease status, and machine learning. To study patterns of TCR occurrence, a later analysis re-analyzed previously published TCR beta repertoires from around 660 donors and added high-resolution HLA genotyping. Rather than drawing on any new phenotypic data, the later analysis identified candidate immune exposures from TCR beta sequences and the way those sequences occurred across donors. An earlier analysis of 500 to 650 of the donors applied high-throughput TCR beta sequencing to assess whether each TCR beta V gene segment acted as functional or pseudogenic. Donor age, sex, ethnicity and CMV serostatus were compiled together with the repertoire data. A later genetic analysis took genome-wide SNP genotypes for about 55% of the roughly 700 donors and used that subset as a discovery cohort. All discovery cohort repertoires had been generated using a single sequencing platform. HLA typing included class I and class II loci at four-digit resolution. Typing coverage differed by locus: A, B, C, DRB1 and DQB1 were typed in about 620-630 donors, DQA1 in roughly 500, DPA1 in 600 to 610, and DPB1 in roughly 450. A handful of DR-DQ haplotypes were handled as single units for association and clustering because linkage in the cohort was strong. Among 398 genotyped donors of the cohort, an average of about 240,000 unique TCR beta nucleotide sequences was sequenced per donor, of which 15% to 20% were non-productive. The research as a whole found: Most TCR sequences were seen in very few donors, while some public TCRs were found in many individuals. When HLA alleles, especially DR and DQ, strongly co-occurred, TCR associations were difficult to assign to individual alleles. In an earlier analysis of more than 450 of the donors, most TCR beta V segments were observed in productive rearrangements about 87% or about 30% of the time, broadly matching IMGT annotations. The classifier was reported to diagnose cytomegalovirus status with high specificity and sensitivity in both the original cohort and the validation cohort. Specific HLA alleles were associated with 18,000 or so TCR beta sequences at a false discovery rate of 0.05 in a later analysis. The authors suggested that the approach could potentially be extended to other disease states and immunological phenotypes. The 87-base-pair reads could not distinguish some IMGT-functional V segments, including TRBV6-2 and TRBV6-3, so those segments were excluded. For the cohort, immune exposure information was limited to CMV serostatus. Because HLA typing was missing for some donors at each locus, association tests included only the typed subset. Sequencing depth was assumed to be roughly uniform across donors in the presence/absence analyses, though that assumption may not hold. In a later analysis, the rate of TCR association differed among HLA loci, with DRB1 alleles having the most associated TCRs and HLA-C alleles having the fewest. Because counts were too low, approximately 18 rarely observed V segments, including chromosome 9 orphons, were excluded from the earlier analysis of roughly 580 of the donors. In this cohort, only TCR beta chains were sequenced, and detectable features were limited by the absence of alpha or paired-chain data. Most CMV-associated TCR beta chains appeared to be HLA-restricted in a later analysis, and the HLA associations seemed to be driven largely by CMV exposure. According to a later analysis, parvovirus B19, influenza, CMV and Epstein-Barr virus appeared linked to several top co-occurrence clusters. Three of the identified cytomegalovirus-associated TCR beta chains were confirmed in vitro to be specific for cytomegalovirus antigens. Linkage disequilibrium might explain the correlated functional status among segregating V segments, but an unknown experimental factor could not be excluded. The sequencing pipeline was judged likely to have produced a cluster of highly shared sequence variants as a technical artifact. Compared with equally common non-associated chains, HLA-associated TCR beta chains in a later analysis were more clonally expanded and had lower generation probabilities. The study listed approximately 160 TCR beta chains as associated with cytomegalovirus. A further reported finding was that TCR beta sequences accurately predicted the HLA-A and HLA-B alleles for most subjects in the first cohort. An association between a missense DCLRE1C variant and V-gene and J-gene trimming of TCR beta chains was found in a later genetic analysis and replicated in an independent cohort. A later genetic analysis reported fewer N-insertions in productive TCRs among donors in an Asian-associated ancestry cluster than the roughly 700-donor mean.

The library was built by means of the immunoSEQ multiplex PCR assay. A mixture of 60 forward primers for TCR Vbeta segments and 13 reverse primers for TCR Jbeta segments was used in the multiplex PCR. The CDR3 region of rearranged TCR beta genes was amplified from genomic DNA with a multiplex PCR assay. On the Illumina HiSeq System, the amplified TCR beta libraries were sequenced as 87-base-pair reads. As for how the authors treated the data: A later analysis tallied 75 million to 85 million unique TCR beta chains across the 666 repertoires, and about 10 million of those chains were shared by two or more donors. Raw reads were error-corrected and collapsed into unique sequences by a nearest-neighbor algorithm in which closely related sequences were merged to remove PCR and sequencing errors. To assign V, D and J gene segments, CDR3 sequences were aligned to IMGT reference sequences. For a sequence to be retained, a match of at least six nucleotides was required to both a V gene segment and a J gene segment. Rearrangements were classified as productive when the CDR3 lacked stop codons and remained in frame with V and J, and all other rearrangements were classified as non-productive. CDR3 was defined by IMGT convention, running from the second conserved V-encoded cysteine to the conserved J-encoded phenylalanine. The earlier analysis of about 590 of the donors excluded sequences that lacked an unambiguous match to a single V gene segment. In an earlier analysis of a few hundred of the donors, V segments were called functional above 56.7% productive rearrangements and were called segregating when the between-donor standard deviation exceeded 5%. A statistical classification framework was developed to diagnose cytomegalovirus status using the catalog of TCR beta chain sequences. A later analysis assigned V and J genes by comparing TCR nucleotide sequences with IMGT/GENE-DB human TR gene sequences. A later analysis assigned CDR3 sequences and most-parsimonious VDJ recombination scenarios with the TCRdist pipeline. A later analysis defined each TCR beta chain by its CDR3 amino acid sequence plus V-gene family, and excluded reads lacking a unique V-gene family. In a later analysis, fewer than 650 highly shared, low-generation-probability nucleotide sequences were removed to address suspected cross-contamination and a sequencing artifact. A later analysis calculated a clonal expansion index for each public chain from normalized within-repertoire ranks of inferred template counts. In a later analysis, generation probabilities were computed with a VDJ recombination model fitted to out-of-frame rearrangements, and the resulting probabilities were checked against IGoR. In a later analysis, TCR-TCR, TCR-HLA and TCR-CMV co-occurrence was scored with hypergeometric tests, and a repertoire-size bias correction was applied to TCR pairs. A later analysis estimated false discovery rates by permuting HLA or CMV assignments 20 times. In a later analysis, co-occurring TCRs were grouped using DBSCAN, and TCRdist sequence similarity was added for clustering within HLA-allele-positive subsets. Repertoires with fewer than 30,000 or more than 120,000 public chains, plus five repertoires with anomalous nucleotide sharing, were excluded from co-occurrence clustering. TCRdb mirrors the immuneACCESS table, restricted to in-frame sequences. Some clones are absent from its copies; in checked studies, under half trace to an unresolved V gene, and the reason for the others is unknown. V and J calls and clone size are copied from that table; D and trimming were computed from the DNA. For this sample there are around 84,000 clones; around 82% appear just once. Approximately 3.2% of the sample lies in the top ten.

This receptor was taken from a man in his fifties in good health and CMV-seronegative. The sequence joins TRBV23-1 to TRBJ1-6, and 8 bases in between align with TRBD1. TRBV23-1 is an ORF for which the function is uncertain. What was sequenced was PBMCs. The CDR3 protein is CASSQTDRENSPLHF. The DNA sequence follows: TGCGCCAGCAGTCAGACGGACAGGGAAAATTCACCCCTCCACTTT.